Each of the 20 T cell receptor beta chains below was sequenced from the same sample in a study of blood T cells in healthy people across ages. The use of a sample-barcoded 5' primer and a J-beta primer mix characterized a second PCR of roughly 6 to 11 cycles. TCRdb fed the 5' RACE reads into MiXCR, producing one record per CDR3 protein. There are some 750,000 distinct CDR3 sequences in the sample; 22% occur only once, and less than 25% lies in the top ten. The sample consisted of blood. The receptors stem from a man aged 65 to 85 in good health.

The rearrangement links TRBV12-3 or TRBV12-4 to TRBJ1-4, with a tentative D call TRBD1 (6 bases). The CDR3 consists of 14 residues. V was pared by 8 bases and J by 5 bases, with 15 bases between. The CDR3 spells CASELGGENEKLFF. In DNA, the CDR3 is TGTGCCAGCGAACTAGGGGGGGAAAATGAAAAACTGTTTTTT.

The rearrangement uses TRBV18 and TRBJ2-7, with 7 bases fitting TRBD1. The CDR3 totals 15 residues. Germline V gene lookup returns CDR1 KGHSH and CDR2 LQKENI. With V trimmed by 3 bases and J by 0 bases, 5 bases remained unmatched. CDR3 bases: TGTGCCAGCTCACCCAGGACAGGCCACTCCTACGAGCAGTACTTC. Residues: CASSPRTGHSYEQYF.

This clonotype was counted a few times. The rearrangement uses TRBV7-8 and TRBJ2-2, with 7 bases that match TRBD1. V gave up 7 bases and J gave up 3 bases; unmatched junction bases: 11. This CDR3 has 16 residues. Germline V CDR1 and CDR2: SGHVS, FQNEAQ. The CDR3 DNA is TGTGCCAGCATCACGACAGGGTTCGTGGACACCGGGGAGCTGTTTTTT. Its protein is CASITTGFVDTGELFF.

The gene calls are TRBV29-1 and TRBJ2-7; maybe TRBD1 (6 bases). V dropped 4 bases and J dropped 5 bases, with 21 bases sitting between them. The germline V gene encodes CDR1 SQVTM and CDR2 ANQGSEA. The CDR3 spans 15 residues. The CDR3 DNA is TGCAGCGTTGCGGCCAGAACAGGGAGTTTAGACGAGCAGTACTTC. Translated: CSVAARTGSLDEQYF.

The DNA of the CDR3 is TGTGCCACCAGTTCGACAGGGGGTAAGGCTGAAGCTTTCTTT. As protein: CATSSTGGKAEAFF. The chain uses TRBV24-1 and TRBJ1-1; 9 bases match TRBD1. Germline CDR1 is KGHDR and CDR2 is SFDVKD. The CDR3 contains 14 residues. The trim removed 6 bases at V and 6 bases at J, leaving 7 bases unmatched.

This chain links TRBV29-1 with TRBJ1-4; D is unresolved. The germline V gene encodes CDR1 SQVTM and CDR2 ANQGSEA. Trimming cost V 6 bases and J 4 bases, with 6 bases left between them. This CDR3 contains 11 residues. CDR3 amino acids: CSVRDNEKLFF. CDR3 sequence (DNA): TGCAGCGTGAGGGATAATGAAAAACTGTTTTTT.

This clonotype occurred a few times. The V and J genes are TRBV7-9 and TRBJ2-7, with 7 bases that match TRBD1. CDR3 length: 16 residues. The V gene's germline CDR1 is SEHNR and CDR2 FQNEAQ (reference sequence). After removal of 5 bases from V and 3 bases from J, the junction contained 13 bases not matched to a gene. The CDR3 is CASSLHTGTVHYEQYF. The CDR3 nucleotides are TGTGCCAGCAGCCTTCATACCGGGACAGTTCACTACGAGCAGTACTTC. The whole variable domain, remainder taken from reference TRBV7-9 and TRBJ2-7, is DTGVSQNPRHKITKRGQNVTFRCDPISEHNRLYWYRQTLGQGPEFLTYFQNEAQLEKSRLLSDRFSAERPKGSFSTLEIQRTEQGDSAMYLCASSLHTGTVHYEQYFGPGTRLTVT.

This clonotype was picked up a small number of times. The chain uses TRBV27 and TRBJ2-7; TRBD2 matches at 13 bases. The J call could be wrong; TRBJ2-1 is a better fit for the DNA end. The CDR3 runs to 16 residues. Per the germline V gene, CDR1 is MNHEY and CDR2 is SMNVEV (reference sequence). The CDR3 loop is CASSPRLAGGSNEQFF. The CDR3 DNA sequence: TGTGCCAGCAGTCCCCGACTAGCGGGAGGATCAAATGAGCAGTTCTTC.

Only a few counts were recorded for this clonotype. CDR3 sequence: CASSLTAFYGYTF. For the CDR3, the DNA is TGCGCCAGCAGCTTGACAGCGTTTTATGGCTACACCTTC. V gene TRBV5-1 combines with J gene TRBJ1-2; unclear D gene. Germline CDR1 is SGHRS and CDR2 is YFSETQ. The CDR3 extends over 13 amino acids. V shed 1 base and J shed 5 bases, with 9 bases lying between them.

The chain employs TRBV5-1 and TRBJ1-1; D perhaps matches TRBD1 (5 bases). Trimming took off 0 bases at V and 1 base at J, with 7 bases between the two ends. Germline-derived CDR1 and CDR2 are SGHRS and YFSETQ. CDR3 length: 14 residues. CDR3 bases: TGCGCCAGCAGCTTGGGGGACCAGAACACTGAAGCTTTCTTT. This sequence encodes CASSLGDQNTEAFF.

This clonotype was seen only a few times. The chain carries TRBV5-1 and TRBJ1-2; D gene unclear. CDR3 length equals 16 residues. CDR1 and CDR2 (germline): SGHRS, YFSETQ. The V end was cut by 0 bases, the J end by 0 bases, with 12 bases between. Here the CDR3 DNA reads TGCGCCAGCAGCTTGGAGCCAGCCTCCGCTAACTATGGCTACACCTTC. Its protein product is CASSLEPASANYGYTF. Drawing the rest from reference TRBV5-1 and TRBJ1-2, the complete variable domain is KAGVTQTPRYLIKTRGQQVTLSCSPISGHRSVSWYQQTPGQGLQFLFEYFSETQRNKGNFPGRFSGRQFSNSRSEMNVSTLELGDSALYLCASSLEPASANYGYTFGSGTRLTVV.

This clonotype came up a few times. CDR3 bases: TGTGCCAGCACAGGGGGCTACAATGAGCAGTTCTTC. It yields the protein CASTGGYNEQFF. J is TRBJ2-5 and V is TRBV6-5, with 7 bases lining up with TRBD1. The closer fit of TRBJ2-1 to the DNA end suggests the J call may be wrong. Germline V CDR1 and CDR2: MNHEY, SVGAGI. This CDR3 has 12 residues.

V usage is TRBV28 and J usage is TRBJ1-2, with TRBD1 matching over 8 bases. The CDR3 consists of 17 residues. The germline V gene encodes CDR1 MDHEN and CDR2 SYDVKM. With 3 bases clipped from V and 4 bases from J, the junction kept 13 bases outside the gene matches. CDR3 protein: CASSFAGQVGEIYGYTF. The CDR3 nucleotides are TGTGCCAGCAGTTTCGCGGGACAGGTTGGGGAGATCTATGGCTACACCTTC.

This clonotype was counted a few times. V and J are TRBV2 and TRBJ2-1, with D uncertain. Judging by the DNA end, TRBJ2-7 fits better; the J call may be wrong. The CDR3 contains 14 residues. Germline CDR1 SNHLY, CDR2 FYNNEI. The CDR3, as DNA: TGTGCCAGCAGTGAAGGTCTGCAATGGGACGAGCAGTACTTC. Protein: CASSEGLQWDEQYF.

The genes are TRBV4-3 and TRBJ2-3; no reliable D call. This CDR3 has 17 residues. In germline, CDR1 is LGHNA, CDR2 YSLEER. The germline V and J ends were trimmed by 2 bases and 1 base, with 16 bases remaining between them. The CDR3 spells CASSQSSPRMGTDTQYF. In DNA form, the CDR3 reads TGCGCCAGCAGCCAAAGTAGCCCCCGAATGGGCACAGATACGCAGTATTTT.

The rearrangement uses TRBV6-6 and TRBJ1-3; no clear D. Trimming pared 4 bases from V and 9 bases from J, leaving 10 bases between. The CDR3 consists of 12 residues. CDR1 and CDR2 (germline): MNHNY, SVGAGI (reference sequence). The CDR3 coding sequence is TGTGCCAGCAGTTCACCGTCGGGCACCATATATTTT. This encodes CASSSPSGTIYF.

CDR3 sequence (DNA): TGTGCCAGCAGCTTAGAATTCCGGACAGCAACCGCATATGGCTACACCTTC. This sequence encodes CASSLEFRTATAYGYTF. The V gene is TRBV11-3, the J gene TRBJ1-2, with D perhaps matching TRBD1 (6 bases). CDR3 length equals 17 residues. CDR1 SGHNT and CDR2 YENEEA come from the germline V gene. V was trimmed by 0 bases and J by 5 bases, leaving 19 bases between them. Full variable domain (missing parts from reference TRBV11-3 and TRBJ1-2): EAGVVQSPRYKIIEKKQPVAFWCNPISGHNTLYWYLQNLGQGPELLIRYENEEAVDDSQLPKDRFSAERLKGVDSTLKIQPAELGDSAVYLCASSLEFRTATAYGYTFGSGTRLTVV.

This clonotype turned up a few times. V gene TRBV7-2 combines with J gene TRBJ2-1, with 8 bases matching TRBD2. V lost 5 bases to trimming and J lost 7 bases; unmatched junction nucleotides: 10. The germline V gene encodes CDR1 SGHTA and CDR2 FQGNSA. The CDR3 covers 15 residues. The CDR3 loop reads CASSQNAGTRNEQFF. The CDR3 bases are TGTGCCAGCAGCCAAAACGCCGGGACTAGGAATGAGCAGTTCTTC.

Only a few counts were recorded for this clonotype. DNA of the CDR3: TGTGCCAGCAGTTACGGGGGCGAAGGTGGGAACACCATATATTTT. Translated, it gives CASSYGGEGGNTIYF. The chain links TRBV6-6 to TRBJ1-3, with D possibly being TRBD1 (6 bases). This CDR3 has 15 amino acids. V lost 2 bases to trimming and J lost 7 bases, with 15 bases between them. Germline V lookup: CDR1 MNHNY, CDR2 SVGAGI (reference sequence).

The sample holds a few counts of this clonotype. This rearrangement joins TRBV5-6 to TRBJ1-2, with TRBD1 matching 7 bases. The V and J ends lost 4 bases and 4 bases, in that order; junction bases with no gene match: 10. The CDR3 length is 15 residues. Germline CDR1 reads SGHDT; CDR2 reads YYEEEE. Here the CDR3 DNA reads TGTGCCAGCAGCCAATGGTTCGACAGGGCCTATGGCTACACCTTC. It translates to CASSQWFDRAYGYTF.